This is a list of T cell receptor beta chains from one sample in a study of blood T cell repertoires in COVID-19. Libraries were prepared by immunoSEQ multiplex PCR; TCRdb keeps only in-frame clonotypes and omits some of them. The sample holds approximately 240,000 clones, 87% seen once. The sample consisted of peripheral blood. These receptor sequences come from a woman in her late teens or twenties who had recovered from COVID-19. Both conserved end residues are part of each CDR3. D genes are given only for firm matches. The size of a clone is reported for some rows only, either as once, few or many, or as a class for expanded clones.

>TRBD1|.|TRBJ1-2|TRBV3-1/TRBV3-2
CASSARDRGFYGYTF
TGTGCCAGCAGCGCCCGCGACAGGGGGTTCTATGGCTACACCTTC
>.|few|TRBJ2-1|TRBV14
CASSQDAYSSYNEQFF
TGTGCCAGCAGCCAAGATGCGTATAGCTCCTACAATGAGCAGTTCTTC
>TRBD1|.|TRBJ2-7|TRBV4-1
CASSQSPGQGAFKYF
TGCGCCAGCAGCCAATCCCCGGGACAGGGGGCCTTTAAGTACTTC
>.|.|TRBJ2-3|TRBV11-3
CASSLGSRSTDTQYF
TGTGCCAGCAGCCTAGGGTCGCGGAGCACAGATACGCAGTATTTT
>TRBD2|few|TRBJ2-1|TRBV4-2
CASSPTMGLAGYNEQFF
TGTGCCAGCAGCCCCACAATGGGACTAGCAGGCTACAATGAGCAGTTCTTC
>TRBD1|.|TRBJ1-4|TRBV4-3
CASSGGRGGHATNEKLFF
TGCGCCAGCAGCGGGGGAAGAGGGGGCCATGCAACTAATGAAAAACTGTTTTTT
>.|.|TRBJ2-7|TRBV15
CATSKRGAELTYEQYF
TGTGCCACCAGCAAACGGGGAGCGGAACTCACCTACGAGCAGTACTTC
>.|.|TRBJ2-7|TRBV29-1
CSVVPARGSYEQYF
TGCAGCGTTGTACCCGCCAGGGGATCCTACGAGCAGTACTTC
>TRBD1|.|TRBJ2-7|TRBV7-9
CASSQGQGISYEQYF
TGTGCCAGCAGCCAGGGACAGGGAATTTCCTACGAGCAGTACTTC
>.|.|TRBJ1-5|TRBV5-5
CASSLGTGRIGNQPQHF
TGTGCCAGCAGCTTGGGTACAGGGCGGATTGGCAATCAGCCCCAGCATTTT
>.|.|TRBJ2-6|TRBV9
CASSGLRGRNSGANVLTF
TGTGCCAGCAGCGGCCTACGGGGTAGGAACTCTGGGGCCAACGTCCTGACTTTC
>TRBD2|.|TRBJ2-1|TRBV13
CASSLGRTSGSSSYNEQFF
TGTGCCAGCAGCTTAGGGCGGACTAGCGGGTCCAGCTCCTACAATGAGCAGTTCTTC
>TRBD2|.|TRBJ2-1|TRBV24-1
CATSDPSSGSYNEQFF
TGTGCCACCAGTGACCCTTCTAGCGGGAGTTACAATGAGCAGTTCTTC
>TRBD1|few|TRBJ2-7|TRBV5-6
CASSRGTVYEQYF
TGTGCCAGCAGCCGAGGGACAGTTTACGAGCAGTACTTC
>.|.|TRBJ2-7|TRBV25-1
CASSEYGTYEQYF
TGTGCCAGCAGTGAATACGGTACCTACGAGCAGTACTTC
>TRBD1|.|TRBJ1-3|TRBV25-1
CASIGTATGNTIYF
TGTGCCAGCATCGGGACAGCCACTGGAAACACCATATATTTT
>.|.|TRBJ1-4|TRBV5-1
CASSLSEPGEKLFF
TGCGCCAGCAGCTTGTCCGAGCCGGGGGAAAAACTGTTTTTT
>.|.|TRBJ1-2|TRBV30
CAWSTGPYGYTF
TGTGCCTGGTCGACAGGACCTTATGGCTACACCTTC
>TRBD1|.|TRBJ1-2|TRBV6-5
CASSSTGEDGYTF
TGTGCCAGCAGTTCTACAGGGGAGGATGGCTACACCTTC
>TRBD2|.|TRBJ2-1|TRBV4-1
CASSSPGLAINEQFF
TGCGCCAGCAGCTCGCCGGGACTAGCAATCAATGAGCAGTTCTTC
>.|.|TRBJ2-2|TRBV20-1
CSASRDSFYTGELFF
TGCAGTGCTAGTCGGGACTCCTTTTACACCGGGGAGCTGTTTTTT
>.|.|TRBJ1-1|TRBV21-1
CASSKDTGRLPRKVEAFF
TGTGCCAGCAGCAAAGATACAGGCAGATTACCTCGCAAAGTTGAAGCTTTCTTT
>.|.|TRBJ1-4|TRBV2
CASKEVSTGLKELFF
TGTGCCAGCAAAGAAGTCAGTACAGGGCTGAAGGAACTGTTTTTT
>.|.|TRBJ2-7|TRBV21-1
CASSIRQASSYEQYF
TGTGCCAGCAGTATAAGACAGGCATCATCCTACGAGCAGTACTTC
>.|.|TRBJ2-2|TRBV4-3
CASSPGLPVGELFF
TGCGCCAGCAGCCCGGGACTCCCGGTCGGGGAGCTGTTTTTT
>.|.|TRBJ2-3|TRBV3-1/TRBV3-2
CASSQFPDFLDTQYF
TGTGCCAGCAGCCAATTTCCGGACTTCCTCGATACGCAGTATTTT
>TRBD1|.|TRBJ1-1|TRBV2
CASRSFDRGYTEAFF
TGTGCCAGCAGGAGCTTTGACAGGGGATACACTGAAGCTTTCTTT
>TRBD1|once|TRBJ1-1|TRBV5-1
CASSHQGALNTEAFF
TGCGCCAGCAGCCATCAGGGGGCGTTGAACACTGAAGCTTTCTTT
>TRBD1|.|TRBJ2-3|TRBV7-6
CASSLGAETGGGDTQYF
TGTGCCAGCAGCTTAGGGGCCGAGACAGGGGGCGGAGATACGCAGTATTTT
>.|.|TRBJ1-2|TRBV30
CAWSEGWDGYTF
TGTGCCTGGAGTGAGGGGTGGGATGGCTACACCTTC
>TRBD2|.|TRBJ2-3|TRBV7-2
CASSLDYRALADSTDTQYF
TGTGCCAGCAGCTTAGATTACCGAGCGCTAGCGGACAGCACAGATACGCAGTATTTT
>.|.|TRBJ2-5|TRBV5-1
CASSLGQQETQYF
TGCGCCAGCAGCTTGGGACAGCAAGAGACCCAGTACTTC
>TRBD1|.|TRBJ1-5|TRBV6-5
CASSQSRDRGKSQHF
TGTGCCAGCAGTCAATCCCGGGACAGGGGGAAGTCCCAGCATTTT
>.|.|TRBJ1-1|TRBV19
CASSQVPNTEAFF
TGTGCCAGTAGCCAGGTTCCGAACACTGAAGCTTTCTTT
>TRBD1|.|TRBJ1-4|TRBV18
CASSPRQGAGNEKLFF
TGTGCCAGCTCACCTCGACAGGGGGCGGGGAATGAAAAACTGTTTTTT
>TRBD1|.|TRBJ2-6|TRBV29-1
CSVGGTGNVLTF
TGCAGCGTCGGAGGGACAGGGAACGTCCTGACTTTC
>TRBD2|.|TRBJ2-7|TRBV4-1
CASSQGVAGSYEQYF
TGCGCCAGCAGCCAAGGCGTAGCGGGATCCTACGAGCAGTACTTC
>TRBD1|few|TRBJ1-1|TRBV4-1
CASSQPQGASGTEAFF
TGCGCCAGCAGCCAACCACAGGGGGCGAGTGGTACTGAAGCTTTCTTT
>TRBD1|.|TRBJ1-5|TRBV27
CASSLRPGGILSNQPQHF
TGTGCCAGCAGTTTACGGCCAGGGGGCATACTGAGCAATCAGCCCCAGCATTTT
>.|.|TRBJ1-1|TRBV7-9
CASSPRGLNTEAFF
TGTGCCAGCAGCCCTCGGGGTTTGAACACTGAAGCTTTCTTT
>.|.|TRBJ2-7|TRBV25-1
CASTPTGGLTYEQYF
TGTGCCAGCACCCCGACTGGAGGGCTAACCTACGAGCAGTACTTC
>TRBD1|.|TRBJ1-4|TRBV7-2
CASSPVGQGILFF
TGTGCCAGCAGCCCCGTAGGACAGGGAATACTGTTTTTT
>TRBD2|.|TRBJ2-1|TRBV9
CASSASGYYNEQFF
TGTGCCAGCAGCGCTAGCGGGTACTACAATGAGCAGTTCTTC
>TRBD1|.|TRBJ1-2|TRBV9
CASSVAGTGKFYYGYTF
TGTGCCAGCAGCGTAGCCGGGACAGGGAAATTCTACTATGGCTACACCTTC
>.|.|TRBJ1-5|TRBV13
CASSLGDQPQHF
TGTGCCAGCAGCTTAGGCGATCAGCCCCAGCATTTT
>TRBD2|few|TRBJ2-1|TRBV27
CASSWPSGGSSYNEQFF
TGTGCCAGCAGTTGGCCTAGCGGGGGGAGCTCCTACAATGAGCAGTTCTTC
>TRBD2|.|TRBJ2-7|TRBV6-5
CASSYGTSGRLYEQYF
TGTGCCAGCAGTTACGGGACTAGCGGGAGGCTCTACGAGCAGTACTTC
>.|.|TRBJ2-3|TRBV5-1
CASSDRDKYTDTQYF
TGCGCCAGCAGCGACCGGGACAAATACACAGATACGCAGTATTTT
>TRBD2|.|TRBJ2-3|TRBV7-9
CASSPTPGGRAGKDTQYF
TGTGCCAGCAGCCCCACCCCTGGGGGGAGGGCCGGGAAAGATACGCAGTATTTT
>TRBD2|.|TRBJ2-2|TRBV30
CAWRRTSGVTGELFF
TGTGCCTGGAGAAGGACTAGCGGAGTGACCGGGGAGCTGTTTTTT
>TRBD1|few|TRBJ1-5|TRBV4-1
CASSQPGQGHQPQHF
TGCGCCAGCAGCCAACCAGGACAGGGGCATCAGCCCCAGCATTTT
>.|.|TRBJ1-1|TRBV9
CASSSPQGRDTEAFF
TGTGCCAGCAGCTCTCCCCAAGGCAGGGACACTGAAGCTTTCTTT